This TCR beta chain was recovered during a study of beta chain features in type 1 diabetes. All of the isolated RNA was reverse transcribed, so expressed TCRB transcripts were sequenced. Profiled with immunoSEQ multiplex PCR; TCRdb holds only in-frame clones, not every one. The sample carries under 450,000 clones, over 13% recorded once. This clone came up a few times. The CDR3 has 14 residues. Germline V gene lookup returns CDR1 SQVTM and CDR2 ANQGSEA. V lost 4 bases and J lost 5; bases outside the gene matches: 3. Sequencing input: naive CD4+ T cells from blood. This TCR derives from a woman younger than 30 in good health. The J gene is TRBJ2-5, the V gene TRBV29-1; 14 bases line up with TRBD2. The CDR3 coding sequence is TGCAGCGTTGCGGGACTAGCGGGAGTGGAGACCCAGTACTTC. This codes for CSVAGLAGVETQYF.